One sample yielded the 23 T cell receptor beta chains listed below, sequenced in a study of CD8 T cells in ankylosing spondylitis. Study results and limitations: A motif in TCR beta, a set of roughly 8 highly homologous variants, appeared characteristic of ankylosing spondylitis blood.

TCRdb re-called the 5' RACE reads through MiXCR, storing one row per CDR3 protein. The sample consists of over 600,000 distinct CDR3 sequences, 15% to 20% of them appearing once. For these receptors, no antigen is known. The sample comprised blood, either unsorted or a sorted T cell fraction (not recorded which). The source is a male donor with ankylosing spondylitis.

The CDR3 sequence: CASSRQRWDREDEQYF. The CDR3 DNA reads as TGTGCCAGCAGCCGCCAAAGATGGGACAGGGAGGACGAGCAGTACTTC. The V gene is TRBV4-2, the J gene TRBJ2-7; the match to TRBD1 covers 9 bases. The CDR3 is 16 residues long. CDR1 LGHNA and CDR2 YNFKEQ come from the germline V gene. The V gene end was trimmed by 4 bases and the J gene end by 5 bases; junction bases not matched to a gene: 12.

This clonotype was detected only a few times. The CDR3 loop reads CASSYSRYQGTAGELFF. In nucleotides, the CDR3 is TGTGCCAGCAGTTACTCGAGATACCAGGGGACTGCCGGGGAGCTGTTTTTT. The V and J genes are TRBV6-5 and TRBJ2-2; D possibly matches TRBD1 or TRBD2 (6 bases each). This CDR3 contains 17 residues. Trimming removed 0 bases at V and 6 bases at J, with 17 bases between. The germline V gene has CDR1 MNHEY and CDR2 SVGAGI.

This chain connects TRBV2 to TRBJ2-1, with no clear D. Germline values: CDR1 SNHLY, CDR2 FYNNEI. V lost 5 bases and J 8 bases, leaving 10 bases between the germline ends. The CDR3 is 12 amino acids. In nucleotides, the CDR3 is TGTGCCAGCAGTCCCCCGGGCGATGAGCAGTTCTTC. Translation gives CASSPPGDEQFF.

The chain carries TRBV20-1 and TRBJ1-5; D gene unclear. The ends were cut back, 5 bases at V and 0 bases at J, with 11 bases in the middle. This CDR3 region has 14 residues. Germline V gene lookup returns CDR1 DFQATT and CDR2 SNEGSKA (reference sequence). Written as DNA, the CDR3 is TGCAGTGCTGGAAGGACGAATAGCAATCAGCCCCAGCATTTT. It yields the protein CSAGRTNSNQPQHF.

V gene TRBV6-1 combines with J gene TRBJ2-3; 12 bases map to TRBD2. The germline V gene encodes CDR1 MNHNS and CDR2 SASEGT. CDR3 length: 16 amino acids. V was pared by 6 bases and J by 0 bases, with 4 bases of the junction left unmatched. This CDR3 reads CASSRTSGTSTDTQYF. The DNA of the CDR3 is TGTGCCAGCAGCCGGACTAGCGGGACCAGCACAGATACGCAGTATTTT.

This clonotype came up a few times. The chain uses TRBV4-3 and TRBJ1-6; D remains ambiguous. Germline loops: CDR1 LGHNA, CDR2 YSLEER. Trimming cost V 0 bases and J 7 bases, with 10 bases left between them. This CDR3 comprises 15 residues. The CDR3 DNA is TGCGCCAGCAGCCAAGATTGGGGAAAGAATTCACCCCTCCACTTT. It encodes CASSQDWGKNSPLHF.

This clonotype occurred a few times. This chain joins TRBV4-1 and TRBJ2-5; a possible D gene is TRBD1 (5 bases). CDR1 and CDR2 (germline): MGHRA, YSYEKL. CDR3 length: 14 residues. Deletions cut 0 bases from V and 3 bases from J, with 8 bases between. CDR3 nucleotide sequence: TGCGCCAGCAGCCAAGAGCCAGGGAAAGAGACCCAGTACTTC. It translates to CASSQEPGKETQYF.

CDR3 sequence: CASSQGSGGPRGTQYF. CDR3 DNA: TGCGCCAGCAGCCAAGGGAGCGGGGGGCCACGAGGGACGCAGTATTTT. The chain couples TRBV4-1 to TRBJ2-3, with TRBD2 identical over 9 bases. The CDR3 runs to 16 residues. The germline V gene encodes CDR1 MGHRA and CDR2 YSYEKL. The V segment lost 1 base and the J segment 9 bases; nucleotides outside the gene matches: 11.

The rearrangement uses TRBV6-1 and TRBJ2-3, with 8 bases identical to TRBD2. V was clipped by 7 bases and J by 0 bases; unmatched bases: 6. The length of the CDR3 is 15 residues. CDR1 is MNHNS and CDR2 is SASEGT in the germline V gene. The DNA for the CDR3 is TGTGCCAGCACCCAGCGGGGGACTAGCACAGATACGCAGTATTTT. This translates into CASTQRGTSTDTQYF.

The chain combines TRBV5-5 with TRBJ1-4, with a tentative D call TRBD1 (6 bases). The V end was cut by 0 bases, the J end by 4 bases, with 13 bases between. CDR1 and CDR2 (germline): SGHKS, YYEKEE (reference sequence). The CDR3 loop spans 16 amino acids. This CDR3 reads CASSLGGADFNEKLFF. The CDR3 nucleotides are TGTGCCAGCAGCTTGGGGGGGGCGGATTTTAATGAAAAACTGTTTTTT.

The chain carries TRBV28 and TRBJ2-2, with TRBD2 matching 9 bases. Germline CDR1 reads MDHEN; CDR2 reads SYDVKM. The CDR3 covers 15 residues. After removal of 4 bases from V and 7 bases from J, the junction contained 7 bases not matched to a gene. CDR3 amino acids: CASSWRGGRSGELFF. CDR3 in DNA: TGTGCCAGCAGTTGGCGGGGGGGACGGAGCGGGGAGCTGTTTTTT.

This clonotype was seen only a few times. V is TRBV10-3 and J is TRBJ1-5; D unresolved. V lost 11 bases and J 7 bases, leaving 18 bases between the germline ends. CDR1 and CDR2 (germline): ENHRY, SYGVKD. The CDR3 length is 13 residues. The DNA for the CDR3 is TGTGCCCTGGGAAGGGAAGAGGGCCAGCCCCAGCATTTT. Amino acids: CALGREEGQPQHF.

The V gene is TRBV7-2, the J gene TRBJ2-1; D gene uncertain. The CDR3 covers 15 residues. V dropped 2 bases and J dropped 2 bases, with 10 bases sitting between them. CDR1 and CDR2 (germline): SGHTA, FQGNSA. CDR3 nucleotides: TGTGCCAGCAGCTTAAGGCTCAGCCCCTACAATGAGCAGTTCTTC. This encodes CASSLRLSPYNEQFF.

The gene calls are TRBV20-1 and TRBJ1-2, with TRBD1 as a possible D gene (6 bases). The CDR3 spans 13 residues. Deletions cut 1 base from V and 6 bases from J, with 12 bases between. Germline-derived CDR1 and CDR2 are DFQATT and SNEGSKA (reference sequence). The CDR3 coding sequence is TGCAGTGCTAGAGCACAACAGGGCGATGGCTACACCTTC. Translation gives CSARAQQGDGYTF.

V gene TRBV4-2 combines with J gene TRBJ2-7; 7 nucleotides align to TRBD2. This CDR3 region has 15 residues. V dropped 3 bases and J dropped 6; count of bases not matched to a gene: 11. Looked up from germline, CDR1 is LGHNA and CDR2 is YNFKEQ. CDR3 protein: CASSQPGTTSGEQYF. Written as DNA, the CDR3 is TGTGCCAGCAGCCAGCCCGGGACTACCAGCGGCGAGCAGTACTTC.

The genes are TRBV2 and TRBJ1-1, with D possibly TRBD1 on 5 matching bases. V lost 7 bases and J 3 bases, leaving 15 bases between the germline ends. Germline V CDR1 and CDR2: SNHLY, FYNNEI. The length of the CDR3 is 14 residues. Here the CDR3 DNA reads TGTGCCAGCACCCCAGGGAACACGGACACTGAAGCTTTCTTT. Its translation is CASTPGNTDTEAFF.

This chain uses TRBV27 with TRBJ1-1, with D maybe TRBD1 (5 bases). Germline V lookup: CDR1 MNHEY, CDR2 SMNVEV (reference sequence). The V end was cut by 1 base, the J end by 1 base, with 7 bases between. The CDR3 runs 14 residues. Written as DNA, the CDR3 is TGTGCCAGCAGTTTATTGGACAAGAACACTGAAGCTTTCTTT. It specifies CASSLLDKNTEAFF.

The CDR3 sequence is CASSLASGRNQPQHF. The CDR3 DNA sequence: TGCGCCAGCAGCTTGGCTTCAGGGCGCAATCAGCCCCAGCATTTT. The J gene is TRBJ1-5, the V gene TRBV5-1, with a tentative D call TRBD1 (5 bases). The V gene lost 0 bases and the J gene lost 2 bases, with 9 bases spanning the gap. Germline V gene sequence: CDR1 SGHRS, CDR2 YFSETQ. This CDR3 is 15 amino acids long.

With respect to this clonotype: Compared with germline, one end of the junction differs, possibly owing to a read error. This chain links TRBV5-5 with TRBJ2-4; D possibly corresponds to TRBD1 (5 bases). This CDR3 contains 16 residues. Germline lookup yields CDR1 SGHKS and CDR2 YYEKEE (reference sequence). This chain's CDR3 is CASSSTAVVAKNIQSF. CDR3 in DNA: TGTGCCAGCAGCTCGACAGCCGTGGTAGCCAAAAACATTCAGTCCTTC.

The V and J genes are TRBV7-8 and TRBJ2-5; D remains unclear. Trimming shortened V by 5 bases and J by 0 bases, and 10 bases separated the two germline ends. The germline CDR1 and CDR2 sequences are SGHVS and FQNEAQ. The CDR3 runs 14 residues. The chain's CDR3 is CASSRPSDQETQYF. The DNA of the CDR3 is TGTGCCAGCAGCCGTCCGAGCGACCAAGAGACCCAGTACTTC.

The chain is built from TRBV28 and TRBJ2-7; 7 bases align to TRBD1. The germline gives CDR1 MDHEN, CDR2 SYDVKM. V dropped 1 base and J dropped 3; count of bases not matched to a gene: 12. The CDR3 is 17 residues long. The CDR3 here is CASSLSPLRQGIYEQYF. In DNA, the CDR3 is TGTGCCAGCAGTTTATCACCCCTCCGACAGGGTATCTACGAGCAGTACTTC.

The V gene is TRBV6-1, the J gene TRBJ2-6, with unresolved D. With 11 bases removed from V and 0 bases from J, the gap between germline ends came to 17 bases. The CDR3 runs 16 residues. CDR1 MNHNS and CDR2 SASEGT come from the germline V gene. The CDR3 spells CASEKGLFSGANVLTF. The CDR3 region has the DNA TGTGCCTCCGAGAAAGGGTTATTCTCTGGGGCCAACGTCCTGACTTTC.

This clonotype was counted between two and nine times. This chain's CDR3 is CSVGGLAGPYEQYF. The CDR3 DNA follows: TGCAGCGTAGGCGGACTAGCGGGACCATACGAGCAGTACTTC. The gene calls are TRBV29-1 and TRBJ2-7; 12 positions match TRBD2. Trimming at V came to 6 bases and at J to 4 bases, leaving 7 bases not matched to a gene. The CDR3 spans 14 residues. From germline, CDR1 is SQVTM and CDR2 ANQGSEA.